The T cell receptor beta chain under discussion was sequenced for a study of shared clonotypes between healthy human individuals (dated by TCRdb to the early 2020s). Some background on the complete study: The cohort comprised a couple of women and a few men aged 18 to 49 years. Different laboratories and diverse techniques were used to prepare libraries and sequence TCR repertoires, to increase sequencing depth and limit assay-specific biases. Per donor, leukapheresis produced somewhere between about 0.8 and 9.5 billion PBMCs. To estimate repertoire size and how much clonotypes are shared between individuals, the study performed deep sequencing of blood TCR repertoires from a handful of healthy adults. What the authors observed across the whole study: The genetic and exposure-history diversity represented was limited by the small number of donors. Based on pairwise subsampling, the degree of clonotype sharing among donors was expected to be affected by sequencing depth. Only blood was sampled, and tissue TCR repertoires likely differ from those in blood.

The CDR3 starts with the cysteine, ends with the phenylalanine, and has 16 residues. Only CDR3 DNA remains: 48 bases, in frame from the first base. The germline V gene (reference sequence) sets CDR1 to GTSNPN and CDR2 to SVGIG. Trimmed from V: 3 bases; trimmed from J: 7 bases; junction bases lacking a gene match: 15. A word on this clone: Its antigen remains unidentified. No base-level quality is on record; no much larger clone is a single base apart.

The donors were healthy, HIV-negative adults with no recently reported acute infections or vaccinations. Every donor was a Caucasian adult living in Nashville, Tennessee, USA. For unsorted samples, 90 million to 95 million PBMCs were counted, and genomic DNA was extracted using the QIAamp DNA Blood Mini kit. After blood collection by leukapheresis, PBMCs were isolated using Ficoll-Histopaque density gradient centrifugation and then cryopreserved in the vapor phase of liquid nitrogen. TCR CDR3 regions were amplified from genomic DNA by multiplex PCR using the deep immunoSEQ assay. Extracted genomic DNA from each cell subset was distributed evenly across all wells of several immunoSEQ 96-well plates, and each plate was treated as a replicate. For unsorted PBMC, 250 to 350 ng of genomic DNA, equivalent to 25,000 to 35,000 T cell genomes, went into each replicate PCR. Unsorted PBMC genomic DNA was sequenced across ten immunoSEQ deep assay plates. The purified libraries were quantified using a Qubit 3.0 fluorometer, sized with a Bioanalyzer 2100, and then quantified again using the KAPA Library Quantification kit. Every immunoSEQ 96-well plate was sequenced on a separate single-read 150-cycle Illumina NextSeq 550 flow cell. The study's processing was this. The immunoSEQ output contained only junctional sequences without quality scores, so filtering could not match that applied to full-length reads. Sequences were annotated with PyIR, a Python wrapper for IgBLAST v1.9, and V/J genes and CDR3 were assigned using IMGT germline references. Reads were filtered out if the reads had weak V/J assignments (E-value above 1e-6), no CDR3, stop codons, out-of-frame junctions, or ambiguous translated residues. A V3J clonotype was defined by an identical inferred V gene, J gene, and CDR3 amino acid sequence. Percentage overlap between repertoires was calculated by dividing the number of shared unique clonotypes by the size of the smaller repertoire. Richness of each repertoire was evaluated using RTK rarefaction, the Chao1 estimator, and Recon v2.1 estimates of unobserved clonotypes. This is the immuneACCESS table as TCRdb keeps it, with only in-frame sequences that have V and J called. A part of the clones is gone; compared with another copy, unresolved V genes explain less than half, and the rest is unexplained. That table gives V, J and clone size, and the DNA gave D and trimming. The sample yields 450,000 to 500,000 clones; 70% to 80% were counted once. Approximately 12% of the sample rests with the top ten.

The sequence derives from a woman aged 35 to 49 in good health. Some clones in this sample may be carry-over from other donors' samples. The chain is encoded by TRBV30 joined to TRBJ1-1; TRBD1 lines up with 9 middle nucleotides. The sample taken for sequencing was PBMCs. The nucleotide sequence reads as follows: TGTGCCTGGAGCCTTTCTTTGTTAACAGGGGGCAATGAAGCTTTCTTT. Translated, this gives CAWSLSLLTGGNEAFF.